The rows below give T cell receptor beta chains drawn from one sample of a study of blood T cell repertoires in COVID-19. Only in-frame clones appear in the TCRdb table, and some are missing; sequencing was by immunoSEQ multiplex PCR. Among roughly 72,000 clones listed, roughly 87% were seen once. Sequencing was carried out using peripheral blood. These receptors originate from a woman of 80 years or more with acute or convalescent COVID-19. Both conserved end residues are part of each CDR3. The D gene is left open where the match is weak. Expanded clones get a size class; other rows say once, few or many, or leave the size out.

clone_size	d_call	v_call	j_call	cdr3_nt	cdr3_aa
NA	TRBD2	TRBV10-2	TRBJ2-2	TGCGCCAGCAGTGCGCTAACTAGCGAGAACACCGGGGAGCTGTTTTTT	CASSALTSENTGELFF
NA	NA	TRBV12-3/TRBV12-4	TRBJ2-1	TGTGCCAGCAGCCTTAGCAGTGAGCAGTTCTTC	CASSLSSEQFF
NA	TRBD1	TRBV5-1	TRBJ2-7	TGCGCCAGCAGCAGGGACAGGGCCTACGAGCAGTACTTC	CASSRDRAYEQYF
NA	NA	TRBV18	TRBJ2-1	TGTGCCAGCTCACTGGGAGGAGGGAGCCCCGATGAGCAGTTCTTC	CASSLGGGSPDEQFF
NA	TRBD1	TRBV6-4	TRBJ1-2	TGTGCCAGCAGACATACCGGGACAGGGCACTATGGCTACACCTTC	CASRHTGTGHYGYTF
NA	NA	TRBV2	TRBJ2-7	TGTGCCAGCAGTGTCTTTCTCGGCTACGAGCAGTACTTC	CASSVFLGYEQYF
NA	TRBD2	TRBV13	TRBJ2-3	TGTGCCAGCAGCCTCGGACTAGCGGGCGGCCGCGCGTATTTT	CASSLGLAGGRAYF
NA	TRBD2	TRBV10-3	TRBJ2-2	TGTGCCATCAGTGACGGACGGGGACTAGCGGAGGCGAACACCGGGGAGCTGTTTTTT	CAISDGRGLAEANTGELFF
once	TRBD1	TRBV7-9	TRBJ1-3	TGTGCCAGCAGCGCCCGGGGGACAGGGCGAGGGGGAAACACCATATATTTT	CASSARGTGRGGNTIYF
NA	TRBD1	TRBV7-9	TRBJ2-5	TGTGCCAGCAGCTTAGGGGACAGGGGGGTACGAGAGACCCAGTACTTC	CASSLGDRGVRETQYF
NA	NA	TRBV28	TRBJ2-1	TGTGCCAGCAGTTTAAGGCAGCGACCATACGATGAGCAGTTCTTC	CASSLRQRPYDEQFF
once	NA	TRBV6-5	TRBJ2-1	TGTGCCAGCAGTCCCCGGACCGCGGGTGAGCAGTTCTTC	CASSPRTAGEQFF
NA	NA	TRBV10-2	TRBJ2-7	TGCGCCAGCAGTGGGGGGCTCGGCTCTAGGACCTCCTACGAGCAGTACTTC	CASSGGLGSRTSYEQYF
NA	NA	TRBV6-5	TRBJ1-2	TGTGCCAGCAGGTTGGGGCAGGGGATTTATGGCTACACCTTC	CASRLGQGIYGYTF
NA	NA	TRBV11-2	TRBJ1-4	TGTGCCAGCAGCTTAGGAATCGGGGGGGGTGAAAAACTGTTTTTT	CASSLGIGGGEKLFF
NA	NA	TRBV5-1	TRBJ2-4	TGCGCCAGCAGTTTGGCGGGTTTGGAAAACATTCAGTACTTC	CASSLAGLENIQYF
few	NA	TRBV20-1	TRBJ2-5	TGCAGGGCAGACCACCTGGAGGCCCAGTACTTC	CRADHLEAQYF
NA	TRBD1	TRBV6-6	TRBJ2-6	TGTGCCAGCAGTCGCCCCCACAGGGGTCGGGAAGGGGCCAACGTCCTGACTTTC	CASSRPHRGREGANVLTF
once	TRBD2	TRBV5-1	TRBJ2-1	TGCGCCAGCAGTCTTAGCGGGAGGGCCTTTGATGAGCAGTTCTTC	CASSLSGRAFDEQFF
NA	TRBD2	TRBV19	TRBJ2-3	TGTGCCAGTAGTTCGGTAGCGGGATATCGATCAGATACGCAGTATTTT	CASSSVAGYRSDTQYF
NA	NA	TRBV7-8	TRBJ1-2	TGTGCCAGCAGCCGGGACATCGGGAGGGCTAACTATGGCTACACCTTC	CASSRDIGRANYGYTF
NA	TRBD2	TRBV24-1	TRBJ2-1	TGTGCCACCAGCGGGGGACTAGCGGGAGTAAATGAGCAGTTCTTC	CATSGGLAGVNEQFF
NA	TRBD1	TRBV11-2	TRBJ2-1	TGTGCCAGCAGCTTAGGCGGTGTTGGACAGGGGTCCTGGCAGTTCTTC	CASSLGGVGQGSWQFF
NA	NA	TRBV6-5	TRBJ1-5	TGTGCCAGCAGAGACAGCAGGGATCAGCCCCAGCATTTT	CASRDSRDQPQHF
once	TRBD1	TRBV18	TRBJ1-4	TGTGCCAGCTCCCCTATTTCCGGGACAGGGGGAGAAAAACTGTTTTTT	CASSPISGTGGEKLFF
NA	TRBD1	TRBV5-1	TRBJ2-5	TGCGCCAGCAGCTCAGACAGGGTAGGAGAGACCCAGTACTTC	CASSSDRVGETQYF
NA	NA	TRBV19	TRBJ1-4	TGTGCCAGTAGTATAAGGGCAGGTGAGCGGAATGAAAAACTGTTTTTT	CASSIRAGERNEKLFF
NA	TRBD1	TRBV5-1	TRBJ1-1	TGCGCCAGCAGCTCGATACCCGGACAGGTTGAAGCTTTCTTT	CASSSIPGQVEAFF
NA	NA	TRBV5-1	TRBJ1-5	TGCGCCAGCAGAGAGGGTCCGGTTCAGCCCCAGCATTTT	CASREGPVQPQHF
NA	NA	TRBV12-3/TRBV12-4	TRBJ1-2	TGTGCCAGCAGAGCGCCAGGGGCCTATGGCTACACCTTC	CASRAPGAYGYTF
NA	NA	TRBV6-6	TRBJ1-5	TGTGCCAGCAGTTACTCCGTAGTTTATCAGCCCCAGCATTTT	CASSYSVVYQPQHF
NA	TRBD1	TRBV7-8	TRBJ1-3	TGTGCCAGCAGCCTGGACAGGGGAGGAGGAAACACCATATATTTT	CASSLDRGGGNTIYF
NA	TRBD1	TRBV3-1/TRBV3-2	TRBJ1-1	TGTGCCAGCAGCCAAGTCGGGACAGTCTACACTGAAGCTTTCTTT	CASSQVGTVYTEAFF
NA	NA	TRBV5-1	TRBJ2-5	TGCGCCAGCAGCTTTGAGGGGGAACCCCAAGAGACCCAGTACTTC	CASSFEGEPQETQYF
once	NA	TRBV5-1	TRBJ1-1	TGCGCCAGCAGCTCCCTTGGCGGGGTGGTAACTGAAGCTTTCTTT	CASSSLGGVVTEAFF
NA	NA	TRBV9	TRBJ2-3	TGTGCCAGCAGCGTAGACGGAGGCGGGGCCTTTATTACAGATACGCAGTATTTT	CASSVDGGGAFITDTQYF